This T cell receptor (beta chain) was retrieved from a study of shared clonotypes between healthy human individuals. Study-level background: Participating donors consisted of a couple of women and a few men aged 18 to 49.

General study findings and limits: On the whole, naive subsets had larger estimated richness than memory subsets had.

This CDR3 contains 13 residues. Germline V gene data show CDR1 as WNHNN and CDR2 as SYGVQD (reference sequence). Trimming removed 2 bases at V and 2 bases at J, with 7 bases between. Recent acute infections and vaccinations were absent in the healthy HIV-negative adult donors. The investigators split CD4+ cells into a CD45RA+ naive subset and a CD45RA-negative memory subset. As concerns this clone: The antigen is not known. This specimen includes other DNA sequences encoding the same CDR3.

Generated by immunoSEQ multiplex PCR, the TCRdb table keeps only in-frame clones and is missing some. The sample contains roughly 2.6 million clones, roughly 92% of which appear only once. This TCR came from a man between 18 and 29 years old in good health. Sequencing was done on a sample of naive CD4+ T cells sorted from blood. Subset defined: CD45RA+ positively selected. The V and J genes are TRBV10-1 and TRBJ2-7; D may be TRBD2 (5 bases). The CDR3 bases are TGCGCCAGCAGTGAGGGGGAGACCTACGAGCAGTACTTC. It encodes CASSEGETYEQYF.